This TCR beta chain was recovered during a study of tumor-infiltrating lymphocytes in primary liver carcinoma. Trimming removed 0 bases at V and 7 bases at J, with 15 bases between. This CDR3 region has 15 residues. Germline V gene sequence: CDR1 SGHAT, CDR2 FQNNGV. This clonotype was observed many times. A constant-region primer served to make TCR beta cDNA from about 490 ng total RNA. Three-round nested multiplex PCR performed with slightly modified ARM-PCR produced the TCR beta libraries. The first two PCR rounds used TRBV1-TRBV30 forward primers with a C-beta reverse primer, roughly 11 cycles each. TCRdb redid the calling of the multiplex PCR reads with MiXCR, one entry per CDR3 protein. The sample has around 330,000 distinct CDR3 sequences, more than 55% seen once. The authors took blood RNA from unsorted whole blood and also extracted germline DNA.

The clonotype originates from a man aged 35 to 55 with primary liver carcinoma and hepatitis B virus infection. The sequenced sample was peripheral blood. The J gene is TRBJ1-2, the V gene TRBV11-2; D is unresolved. In nucleotides, the CDR3 is TGTGCCAGCAGCTTAGATAATGTGAAGACGGGTGGCTACACCTTC. It specifies CASSLDNVKTGGYTF. Combining the CDR3 with reference TRBV11-2 and TRBJ1-2 gives the whole variable domain EAGVAQSPRYKIIEKRQSVAFWCNPISGHATLYWYQQILGQGPKLLIQFQNNGVVDDSQLPKDRFSAERLKGVDSTLKIQPAKLEDSAVYLCASSLDNVKTGGYTFGSGTRLTVV.